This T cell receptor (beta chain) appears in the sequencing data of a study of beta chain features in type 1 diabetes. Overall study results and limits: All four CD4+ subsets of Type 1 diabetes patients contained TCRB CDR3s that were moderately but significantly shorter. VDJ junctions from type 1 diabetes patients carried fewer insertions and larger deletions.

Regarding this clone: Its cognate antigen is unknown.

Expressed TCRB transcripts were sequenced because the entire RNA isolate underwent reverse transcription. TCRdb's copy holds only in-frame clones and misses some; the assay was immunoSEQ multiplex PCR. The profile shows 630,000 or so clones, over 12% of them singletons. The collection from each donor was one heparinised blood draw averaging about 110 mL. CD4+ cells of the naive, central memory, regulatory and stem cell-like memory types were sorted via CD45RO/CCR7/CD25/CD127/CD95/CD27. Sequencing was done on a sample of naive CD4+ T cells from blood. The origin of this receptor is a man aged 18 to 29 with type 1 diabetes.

CDR3 coding DNA: TGTGCCACCTCGTGGGAACGAGGGGCCAACGTCCTGACTTTC. Translated: CATSWERGANVLTF. The chain couples TRBV19 to TRBJ2-6; D unclear. Germline V gene lookup returns CDR1 LNHDA and CDR2 SQIVND (reference sequence). CDR3 length: 14 residues. Trimming took off 10 bases at V and 4 bases at J, with 14 bases between the two ends.